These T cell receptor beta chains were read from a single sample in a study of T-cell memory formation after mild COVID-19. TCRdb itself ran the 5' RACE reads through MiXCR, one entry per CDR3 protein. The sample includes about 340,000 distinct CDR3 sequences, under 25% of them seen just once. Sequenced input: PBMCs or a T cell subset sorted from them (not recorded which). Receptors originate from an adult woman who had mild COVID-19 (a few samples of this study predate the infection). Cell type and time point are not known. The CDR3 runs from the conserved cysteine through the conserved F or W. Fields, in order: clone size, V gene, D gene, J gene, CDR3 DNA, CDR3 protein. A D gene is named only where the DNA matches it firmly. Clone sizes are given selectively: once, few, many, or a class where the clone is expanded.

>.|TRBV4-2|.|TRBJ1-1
TGTGCCAGCAGCCAAGGGGGGGCGTTGACTGAAGCTTTCTTT
CASSQGGALTEAFF
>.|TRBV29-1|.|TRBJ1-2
TGCAGCGTGTCGGTCCCGCGCAGGCCTAACTATGGCTACACCTTC
CSVSVPRRPNYGYTF
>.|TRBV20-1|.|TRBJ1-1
TGCAGTGCCTTTAGTGGACAGCCCGGGGGAGCTTTCTTT
CSAFSGQPGGAFF
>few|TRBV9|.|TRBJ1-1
TGTGCCAGCAGCGTAGTTTCGGCGCCCACTGAAGCTTTCTTT
CASSVVSAPTEAFF
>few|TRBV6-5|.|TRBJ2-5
TGTGCCAGCAGTTACTCGAATGGGGGGCCAGGAGAGACCCAGTACTTC
CASSYSNGGPGETQYF
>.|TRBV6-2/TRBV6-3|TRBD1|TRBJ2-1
TGTGCCAGCAGTTACATAGGGACAGGGGGCAATGAGCAGTTCTTC
CASSYIGTGGNEQFF
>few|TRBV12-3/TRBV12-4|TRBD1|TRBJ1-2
TGTGCCAGCAGTTTCAGGGACAGGGGAGGTGGCTACACCTTC
CASSFRDRGGGYTF
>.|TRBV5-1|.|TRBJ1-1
TGCGCCAGCAGCTTACGGACACAATCACTGAACACTGAAGCTTTCTTT
CASSLRTQSLNTEAFF
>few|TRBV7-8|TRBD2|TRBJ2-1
TGTGCCAGCAGCGCACTAGCGGGGGGGCTCAATGAGCAGTTCTTC
CASSALAGGLNEQFF
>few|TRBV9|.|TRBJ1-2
TGTGCCAGCAGCGCCGGACAGTTTCCCATTTATGGCTACACCTTC
CASSAGQFPIYGYTF
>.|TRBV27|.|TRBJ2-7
TGTGCCAGCAGTTTAGTGTTTGGCAGATCCTACGAGCAGTACTTC
CASSLVFGRSYEQYF
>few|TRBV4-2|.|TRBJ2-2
TGTGCCAGCAGCCCGGGAGTCACCGGGGAGCTGTTTTTT
CASSPGVTGELFF
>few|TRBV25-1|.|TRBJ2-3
TGTGCCAGCAGTGAACCCTCCACAGATACGCAGTATTTT
CASSEPSTDTQYF
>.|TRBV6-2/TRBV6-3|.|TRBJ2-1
TGTGCCAGCAGAAACCGCAAATTAGAGCCCGAAAATGAGCAGTTCTTC
CASRNRKLEPENEQFF
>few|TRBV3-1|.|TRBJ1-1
TGTGCCAGCAGCCAACCACAGGGTAACACTGAAGCTTTCTTT
CASSQPQGNTEAFF
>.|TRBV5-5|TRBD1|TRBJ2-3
TGTGCCAGCAGCACCAGACAGGGGACTACAGATACGCAGTATTTT
CASSTRQGTTDTQYF
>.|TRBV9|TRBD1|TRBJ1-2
TGTGCCAGCAGCGATGGGACAGGGGCTGGCTACACCTTC
CASSDGTGAGYTF
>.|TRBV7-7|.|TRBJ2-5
TGTGCTAGCAGCGTAACCGGGACAAAAGAGACCCAGTACTTC
CASSVTGTKETQYF
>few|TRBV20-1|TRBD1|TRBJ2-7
TGCAGTGCCCAAACCCGAGGACAGGCACCTACCTACGAGCAGTACTTC
CSAQTRGQAPTYEQYF
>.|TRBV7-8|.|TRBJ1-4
TGTGCCAGCAGCTTGGGATTATCGGGAGAAAAACTGTTTTTT
CASSLGLSGEKLFF
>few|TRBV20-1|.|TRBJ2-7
TGCAGTGCTAGTATACAAGGGCGCGAGCAGTACTTC
CSASIQGREQYF
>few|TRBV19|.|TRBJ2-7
TGTGCCAGTAGCCCCGGCCTTGGGTACGAGCAGTACTTC
CASSPGLGYEQYF
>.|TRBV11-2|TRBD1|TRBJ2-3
TGTGCCAGCAGCTTACTTTGGACAGGGATGATAACAGATACGCAGTATTTT
CASSLLWTGMITDTQYF